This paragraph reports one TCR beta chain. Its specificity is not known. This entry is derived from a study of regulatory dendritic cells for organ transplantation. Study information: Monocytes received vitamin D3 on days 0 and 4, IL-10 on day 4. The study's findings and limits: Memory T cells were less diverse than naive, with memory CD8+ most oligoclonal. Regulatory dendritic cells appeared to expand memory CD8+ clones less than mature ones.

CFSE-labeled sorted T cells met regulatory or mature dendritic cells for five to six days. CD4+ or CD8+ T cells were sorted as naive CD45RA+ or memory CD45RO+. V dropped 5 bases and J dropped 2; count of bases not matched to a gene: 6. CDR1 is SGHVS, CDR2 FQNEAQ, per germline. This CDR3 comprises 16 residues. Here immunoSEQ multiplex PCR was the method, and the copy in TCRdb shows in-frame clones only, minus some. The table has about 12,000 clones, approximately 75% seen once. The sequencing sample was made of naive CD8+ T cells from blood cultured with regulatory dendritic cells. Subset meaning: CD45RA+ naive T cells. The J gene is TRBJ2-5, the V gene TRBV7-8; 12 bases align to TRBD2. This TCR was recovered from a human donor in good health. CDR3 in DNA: TGTGCCAGCAGCCATAGACTAGCGGGGGTTCAAGAGACCCAGTACTTC. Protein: CASSHRLAGVQETQYF.